One T cell receptor (beta chain) is described in this entry. This clone appeared a single time. Its cognate antigen has yet to be identified. Base-call qualities are not available, and no considerably larger clone is one nucleotide away. TCRbeta CDR3 regions were amplified from genomic DNA by means of the immunoSEQ Assay, a bias-controlled multiplex PCR. In the authors' own workflow: The number of nucleated cells in each sample was estimated by amplification of reference gene primers within the assay. To quantify the absolute abundance of each unique TCRbeta CDR3 rearrangement, sequence reads were collapsed and filtered. For each sample, productive Simpson clonality was calculated as the square root of Simpson's diversity index over productive rearrangements. The immuneACCESS repertoire file appears here via TCRdb, limited to in-frame rearrangements. These files lack a portion of the clones; in checked studies, under half of the deficit traces to unresolved V genes, and the cause of the others is not known. V, J and clone size derive from that table, while D and trimming were established from the DNA sequence. The sample table holds around 300,000 clones, of which more than 80% were seen once. Approximately 3.3% of the sample is in the top ten clones.

This entry is derived from a study of blood T cell repertoires in COVID-19 (dated by TCRdb to the early 2020s). General notes on the study: Collaborator samples came from the United States, Italy and Spain and covered acute and convalescent phases of COVID-19. Where available, HLA class I and class II types were taken from metadata supplied by the sample provider and were not determined by assay-based typing. Subjects who had been exposed to COVID-19, were actively infected with it, or had recovered from it provided the deeply sampled blood TCRbeta repertoires that made up the dataset. Samples were obtained from the ongoing ImmuneRACE study (first 160 participants) and from some 1,200 subjects provided by 6 global collaborators. The sample metadata nearly always contained a de-identified subject ID, COVID-19 status, age in years and sex. The material from the prospective study consisted of cDNA or gDNA derived from T cells, B-cell-depleted T cells, or PBMCs. The repertoires were released in a freely available public database meant as a resource for research on the immune response to SARS-CoV-2. Findings and caveats that apply to the study as a whole: The quantity of clinical and demographic metadata differed by source and by participant and was supplied without curation.

The CDR3, from cysteine to phenylalanine, totals 15 residues. Only the CDR3 portion is preserved as DNA: 45 bases, with reading frame beginning at the first base. The V and J ends are trimmed by 1 base and 4 bases, leaving 12 bases between them. CDR1 and CDR2, looked up from the germline V gene, are MGHRA and YSYEKL. Collaborating institutions collected whole blood in K2EDTA tubes following their own protocols. Collaborator samples were shipped for TCRbeta analysis as frozen whole blood, isolated PBMCs, or DNA extracted from either sample type. The sample consisted of peripheral blood. Recombination joined TRBV4-1 with TRBJ2-3; the best D guess is TRBD1, with 6 bases matching. The TCR comes from a woman between 40 and 55 years old with acute or convalescent COVID-19. The CDR3 corresponds to CASSQGGQGPDTQYF. The DNA reads as follows: TGCGCCAGCAGCCAAGGGGGGCAGGGCCCAGATACGCAGTATTTT.